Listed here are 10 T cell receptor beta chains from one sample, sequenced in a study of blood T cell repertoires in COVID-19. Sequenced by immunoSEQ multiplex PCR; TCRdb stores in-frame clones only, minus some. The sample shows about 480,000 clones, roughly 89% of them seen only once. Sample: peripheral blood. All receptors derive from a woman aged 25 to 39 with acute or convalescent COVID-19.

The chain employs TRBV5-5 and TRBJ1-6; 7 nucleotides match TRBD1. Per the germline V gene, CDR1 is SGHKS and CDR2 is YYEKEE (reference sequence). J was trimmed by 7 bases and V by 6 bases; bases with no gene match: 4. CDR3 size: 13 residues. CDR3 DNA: TGTGCCAGCATGACAGGGTTGAATTCACCCCTCCACTTT. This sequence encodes CASMTGLNSPLHF.

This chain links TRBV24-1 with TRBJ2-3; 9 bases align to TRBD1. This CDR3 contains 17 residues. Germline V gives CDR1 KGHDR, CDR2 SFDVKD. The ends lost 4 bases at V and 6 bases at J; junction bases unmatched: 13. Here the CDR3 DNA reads TGTGCCACCAGTGACACGTCCCCCGGGACAGGGAGGGATACGCAGTATTTT. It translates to CATSDTSPGTGRDTQYF.

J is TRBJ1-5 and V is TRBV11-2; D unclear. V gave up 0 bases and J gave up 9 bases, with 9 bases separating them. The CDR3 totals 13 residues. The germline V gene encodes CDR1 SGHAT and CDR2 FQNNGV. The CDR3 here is CASSLDRRRPQHF. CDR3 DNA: TGTGCCAGCAGCTTAGATAGGCGGCGGCCCCAGCATTTT.

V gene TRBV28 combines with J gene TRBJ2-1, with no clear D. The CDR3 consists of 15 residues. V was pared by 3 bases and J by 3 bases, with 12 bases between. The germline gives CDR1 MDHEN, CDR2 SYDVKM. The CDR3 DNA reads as TGTGCCAGCAGTTTTGGGCAGATCCTCTACAATGAGCAGTTCTTC. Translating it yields CASSFGQILYNEQFF.

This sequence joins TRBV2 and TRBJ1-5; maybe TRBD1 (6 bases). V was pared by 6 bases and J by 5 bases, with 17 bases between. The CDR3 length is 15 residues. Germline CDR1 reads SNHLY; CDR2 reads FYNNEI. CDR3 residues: CASRKETGIYQPQHF. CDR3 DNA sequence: TGTGCCAGCAGAAAAGAAACAGGGATCTATCAGCCCCAGCATTTT.

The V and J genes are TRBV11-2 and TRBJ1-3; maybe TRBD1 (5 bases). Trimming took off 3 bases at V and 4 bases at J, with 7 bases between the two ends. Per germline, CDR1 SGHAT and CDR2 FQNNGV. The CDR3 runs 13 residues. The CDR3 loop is CASSFGGGNTIYF. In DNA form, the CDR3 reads TGTGCCAGCAGCTTCGGGGGAGGAAACACCATATATTTT. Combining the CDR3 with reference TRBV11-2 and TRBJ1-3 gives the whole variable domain EAGVAQSPRYKIIEKRQSVAFWCNPISGHATLYWYQQILGQGPKLLIQFQNNGVVDDSQLPKDRFSAERLKGVDSTLKIQPAKLEDSAVYLCASSFGGGNTIYFGEGSWLTVV.

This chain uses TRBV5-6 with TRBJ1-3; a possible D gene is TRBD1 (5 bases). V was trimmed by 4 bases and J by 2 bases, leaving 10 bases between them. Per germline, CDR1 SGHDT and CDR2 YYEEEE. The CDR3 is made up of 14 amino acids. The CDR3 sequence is CASSRDSTGNTIYF. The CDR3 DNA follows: TGTGCCAGCAGCAGAGACAGTACTGGAAACACCATATATTTT.

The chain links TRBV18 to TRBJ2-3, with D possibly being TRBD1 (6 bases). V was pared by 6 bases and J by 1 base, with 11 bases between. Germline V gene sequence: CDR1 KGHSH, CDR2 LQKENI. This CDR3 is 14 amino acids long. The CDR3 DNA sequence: TGTGCCAGCTCCACGACAGGAGGCACAGATACGCAGTATTTT. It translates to CASSTTGGTDTQYF.

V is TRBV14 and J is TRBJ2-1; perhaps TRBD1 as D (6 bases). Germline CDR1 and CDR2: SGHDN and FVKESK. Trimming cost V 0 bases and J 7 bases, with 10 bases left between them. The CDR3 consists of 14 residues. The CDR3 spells CASSQDYRANEQFF. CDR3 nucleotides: TGTGCCAGCAGCCAAGATTACAGGGCTAATGAGCAGTTCTTC.

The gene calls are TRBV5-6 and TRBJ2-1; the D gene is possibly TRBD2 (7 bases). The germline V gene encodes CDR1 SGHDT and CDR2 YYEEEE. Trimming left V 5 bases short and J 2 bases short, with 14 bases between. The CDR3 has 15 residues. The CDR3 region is CASSPRGAAYNEQFF. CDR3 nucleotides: TGTGCCAGCAGTCCCCGGGGGGCCGCCTACAATGAGCAGTTCTTC. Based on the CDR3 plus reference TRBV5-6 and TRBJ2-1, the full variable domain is DAGVTQSPTHLIKTRGQQVTLRCSPKSGHDTVSWYQQALGQGPQFIFQYYEEEERQRGNFPDRFSGHQFPNYSSELNVNALLLGDSALYLCASSPRGAAYNEQFFGPGTRLTVL.